This TCR beta chain was captured in a study of post-analysis software for immune sequencing data. Study-wide findings and caveats: Significantly lower normalized Chao1 diversity was found in patients with multiple sclerosis relative to controls. In patients, TRBV5-6, TRBV5-1 and TRBV20-1 belonged to roughly five TRBV segments found more frequently than in controls.

The J segment lost 9 bases and the V segment lost 4 bases, leaving 6 bases of the junction unmatched. There are 15 residues in the CDR3. Germline V gene lookup returns CDR1 MNHNS and CDR2 SASEGT. In its sample, this clonotype was seen a few times. Its antigen is still unknown. Each TCR beta cDNA library carried unique molecular identifiers. A population of roughly 0.85 to 10 million T cells gave rise to roughly 0.5 million cDNA molecules. TCRdb re-analysed the PCR reads in MiXCR, keeping a single row per CDR3 protein. The table includes fewer than 850,000 distinct CDR3 sequences, 30% detected once. The TCR was taken from a girl between 5 and 17 years old with multiple sclerosis. The sample was blood. The chain couples TRBV6-1 to TRBJ2-1; 13 bases align to TRBD2. This chain's CDR3 is CASSGLAGGNGEQFF. The CDR3 nucleotides are TGTGCCAGCAGTGGACTAGCGGGGGGCAACGGTGAGCAGTTCTTC.